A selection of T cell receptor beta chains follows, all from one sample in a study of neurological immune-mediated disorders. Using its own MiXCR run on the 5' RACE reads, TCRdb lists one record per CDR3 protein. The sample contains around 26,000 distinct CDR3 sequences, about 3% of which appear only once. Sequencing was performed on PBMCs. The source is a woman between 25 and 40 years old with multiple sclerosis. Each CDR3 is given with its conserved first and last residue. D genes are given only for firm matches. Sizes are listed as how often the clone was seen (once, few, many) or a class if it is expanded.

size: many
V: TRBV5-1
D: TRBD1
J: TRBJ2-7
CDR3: CASSLAQGPYEQYF
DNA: TGCGCCAGCAGCTTGGCACAGGGGCCCTACGAGCAGTACTTC

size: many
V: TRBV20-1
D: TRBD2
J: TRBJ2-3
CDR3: CSAGPQTGGFTDTQYF
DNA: TGCAGTGCGGGGCCTCAAACGGGGGGATTCACAGATACGCAGTATTTT

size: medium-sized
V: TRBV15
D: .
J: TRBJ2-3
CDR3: CATSRDPGDTQYF
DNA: TGTGCCACCAGCAGGGACCCAGGGGATACGCAGTATTTT

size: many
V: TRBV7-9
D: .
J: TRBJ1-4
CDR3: CASSPRGTRTNEKLFF
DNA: TGTGCCAGCAGCCCCCGGGGAACCAGGACTAATGAAAAACTGTTTTTT

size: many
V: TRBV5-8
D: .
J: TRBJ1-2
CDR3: CASSLTYGYTF
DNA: TGTGCCAGCAGCTTAACTTATGGCTACACCTTC

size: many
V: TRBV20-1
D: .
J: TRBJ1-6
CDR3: CSARGATYNSPLHF
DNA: TGCAGTGCTAGAGGGGCCACTTATAATTCACCCCTCCACTTT

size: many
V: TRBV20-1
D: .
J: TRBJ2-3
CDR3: CSAFENPGVRDTQYF
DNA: TGCAGTGCCTTTGAAAATCCAGGGGTCCGGGATACGCAGTATTTT

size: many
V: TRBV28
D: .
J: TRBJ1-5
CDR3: CASRISNQPQHF
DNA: TGTGCCAGCAGGATTAGCAATCAGCCCCAGCATTTT

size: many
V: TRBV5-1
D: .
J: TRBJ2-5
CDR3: CASSLAELQETQYF
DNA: TGCGCCAGCAGCTTAGCTGAACTCCAAGAGACCCAGTACTTC

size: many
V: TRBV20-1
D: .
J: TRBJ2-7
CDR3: CSAVGGAPYEQYF
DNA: TGCAGTGCGGTGGGGGGAGCGCCCTACGAGCAGTACTTC

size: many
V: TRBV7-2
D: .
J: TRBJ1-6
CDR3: CASSFARERGSGSPLHF
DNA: TGTGCCAGCAGCTTCGCGCGAGAAAGGGGATCGGGTTCACCCCTCCACTTT

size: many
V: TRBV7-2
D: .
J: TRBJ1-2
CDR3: CASSSRRDGGYTF
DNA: TGTGCCAGCAGCTCGCGCCGGGACGGGGGCTACACCTTC

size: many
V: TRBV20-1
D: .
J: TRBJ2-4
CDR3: CSANPDRRKNIQYF
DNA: TGCAGTGCGAACCCGGACAGACGAAAAAACATTCAGTACTTC

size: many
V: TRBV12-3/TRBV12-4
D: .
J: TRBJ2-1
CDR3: CASSPGRWGQFF
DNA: TGTGCCAGCTCCCCCGGGCGATGGGGGCAGTTCTTC

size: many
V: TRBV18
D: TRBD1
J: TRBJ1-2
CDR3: CASSRGQGTDGYTF
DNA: TGTGCCAGCTCCCGCGGACAGGGTACGGATGGCTACACCTTC

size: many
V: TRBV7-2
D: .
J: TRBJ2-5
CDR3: CASSLASAGETQYF
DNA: TGTGCCAGCAGCTTAGCGTCAGCCGGAGAGACCCAGTACTTC